The next 21 T cell receptor beta chains were all read from a single sample in a study of blood T cell repertoires in COVID-19. Sequencing used immunoSEQ multiplex PCR; TCRdb keeps in-frame clones, though not all of them. The sample yields 200,000 to 250,000 clones, approximately 78% seen once. Sequencing input: peripheral blood. Every receptor here comes from a woman aged 70-85 years with COVID-19, enrolled during active disease.

The J gene is TRBJ1-2, the V gene TRBV4-2, with a tentative D call TRBD1 (5 bases). V lost 0 bases and J 4 bases, leaving 30 bases between the germline ends. Germline CDR1 and CDR2: LGHNA and YNFKEQ. There are 21 residues in the CDR3. The CDR3 reads CASSQESILMVAGPHGYGYTF. The CDR3 DNA is TGTGCCAGCAGCCAAGAAAGCATTCTGATGGTGGCAGGGCCCCATGGCTATGGCTACACCTTC.

The chain couples TRBV4-3 to TRBJ2-7; no clear D gene. The CDR3 spans 13 residues. Germline CDR1 LGHNA, CDR2 YSLEER. Trimming removed 0 bases from V and 2 bases from J, with 5 bases in between. The CDR3 DNA follows: TGCGCCAGCAGCCAAGATCGTACCTACGAGCAGTACTTC. It codes for CASSQDRTYEQYF.

The CDR3 spells CASSSRRLQETQYF. CDR3 coding DNA: TGTGCCAGCAGTTCTCGCAGGCTCCAAGAGACCCAGTACTTC. This chain joins TRBV27 and TRBJ2-5; D gene ambiguous. The V gene's germline CDR1 is MNHEY and CDR2 SMNVEV (reference sequence). The V gene lost 4 bases and the J gene lost 1 base, with 10 bases spanning the gap. The CDR3 is 14 residues long.

The chain uses TRBV10-2 and TRBJ2-1; D possibly corresponds to TRBD1 (5 bases). The CDR3 has 13 residues. V was clipped by 5 bases and J by 7 bases, with 12 bases between them. Germline loops: CDR1 WSHSY, CDR2 SAAADI. CDR3 DNA: TGCGCCAGCAGTACGGCAGGGTGGAATGAGCAGTTCTTC. Encoded protein: CASSTAGWNEQFF.

This clone occurred a few times. The chain couples TRBV28 to TRBJ1-2, with D possibly matching TRBD1 (6 bases). The CDR3 contains 12 residues. Deletions cut 7 bases from V and 8 bases from J, with 14 bases between. Germline CDR1 and CDR2: MDHEN and SYDVKM. The CDR3 nucleotides read TGTGCCAGCACCCCTCCCCAGGGGGGCTACACCTTC. Amino acid sequence: CASTPPQGGYTF.

This chain uses TRBV7-2 with TRBJ1-1; 10 bases map to TRBD1. The germline V gene has CDR1 SGHTA and CDR2 FQGNSA. V lost 2 bases to trimming and J lost 5 bases; unmatched junction nucleotides: 8. CDR3 length equals 16 residues. The CDR3 region has the DNA TGTGCCAGCAGCTTATTGGGACAGGGGAGTAATACTGAAGCTTTCTTT. It encodes CASSLLGQGSNTEAFF.

V usage is TRBV20-1 and J usage is TRBJ1-1; D is ambiguous. The V gene's germline CDR1 is DFQATT and CDR2 SNEGSKA (reference sequence). Trimming removed 3 bases at V and 0 bases at J, with 20 bases between. The CDR3 loop spans 17 amino acids. CDR3 amino acids: CSASRQVDYWVNTEAFF. CDR3 DNA: TGCAGTGCTAGTAGGCAGGTGGATTATTGGGTGAACACTGAAGCTTTCTTT.

The chain combines TRBV7-9 with TRBJ2-1; TRBD2 aligns across 10 bases. V trimming: 4 bases; J trimming: 7 bases; junction bases outside the gene matches: 13. This CDR3 spans 17 amino acids. Germline V lookup: CDR1 SEHNR, CDR2 FQNEAQ (reference sequence). CDR3 sequence (DNA): TGTGCCAGCAGCTCCCGATACAGCGGGAGGGCCGGGAATGAGCAGTTCTTC. This encodes CASSSRYSGRAGNEQFF.

In this sample, this clone turned up once. CDR3 residues: CASRRQGASGEQFF. As DNA, the CDR3 is TGTGCCAGCAGAAGGCAGGGGGCTTCGGGTGAGCAGTTCTTC. V and J are TRBV11-3 and TRBJ2-1; TRBD1 aligns across 8 bases. Germline V lookup: CDR1 SGHNT, CDR2 YENEEA. Losses at the gene ends were 6 bases for V and 9 bases for J; bases not matched to a gene: 10. The CDR3 covers 14 residues.

This chain links TRBV11-2 with TRBJ1-1; the match to TRBD1 covers 8 bases. Germline CDR1 and CDR2: SGHAT and FQNNGV. The junction had 0 bases not matched to a gene; V was cut back by 3 bases and J by 0 bases. This CDR3 has 14 amino acids. CDR3 protein: CASSLGQVNTEAFF. The DNA of the CDR3 is TGTGCCAGCAGCTTGGGACAGGTGAACACTGAAGCTTTCTTT.

This clone was recorded once. The V gene is TRBV5-6, the J gene TRBJ1-5, with TRBD1 matching 8 bases. This CDR3 comprises 14 residues. J gave up 5 bases and V 0 bases, and 1 base lay outside the gene matches. CDR1 and CDR2 (germline): SGHDT, YYEEEE. The CDR3 here is CASSLGQGYQPQHF. The CDR3 DNA follows: TGTGCCAGCAGCTTGGGACAGGGGTATCAGCCCCAGCATTTT.

The rearrangement uses TRBV7-2 and TRBJ1-1; 10 bases agree with TRBD1. V lost 5 bases and J lost 4; bases outside the gene matches: 7. This CDR3 region has 15 residues. Germline V gene data show CDR1 as SGHTA and CDR2 as FQGNSA. The CDR3 sequence: CASSAPTGGGTEAFF. The CDR3 DNA is TGTGCCAGCAGCGCTCCGACAGGGGGCGGCACTGAAGCTTTCTTT.

This chain joins TRBV7-9 and TRBJ1-4; 7 nucleotides match TRBD1. Unmatched junction bases numbered 12, after V lost 3 bases and J lost 2 bases. The CDR3 runs to 18 residues. Germline V gives CDR1 SEHNR, CDR2 FQNEAQ (reference sequence). The CDR3 here is CASSFGGQIGSTNEKLFF. DNA of the CDR3: TGTGCCAGCAGCTTCGGGGGACAGATCGGGTCGACTAATGAAAAACTGTTTTTT.

The chain couples TRBV28 to TRBJ2-7; the D gene is possibly TRBD2 (5 bases). Germline V gives CDR1 MDHEN, CDR2 SYDVKM. The CDR3 has 12 amino acids. Trimming pared 5 bases from V and 5 bases from J, leaving 10 bases between. The CDR3, as DNA: TGTGCCAGCAGTCGGACGGAGGACGAGCAGTACTTC. Amino acid sequence: CASSRTEDEQYF. Together with reference TRBV28 and TRBJ2-7, the CDR3 gives the full variable domain: DVKVTQSSRYLVKRTGEKVFLECVQDMDHENMFWYRQDPGLGLRLIYFSYDVKMKEKGDIPEGYSVSREKKERFSLILESASTNQTSMYLCASSRTEDEQYFGPGTRLTVT.

V is TRBV28 and J is TRBJ2-2, with 7 nucleotides matching TRBD2. Trimming removed 2 bases from V and 5 bases from J; junction bases left unmatched: 5. CDR1 and CDR2 from the germline V gene are MDHEN and SYDVKM. The CDR3 loop spans 15 amino acids. The CDR3 is CASSLRGGRTGELFF. The CDR3 DNA follows: TGTGCCAGCAGTTTACGGGGAGGGCGGACCGGGGAGCTGTTTTTT.

The V gene is TRBV19, the J gene TRBJ1-1; no definite D call. Germline V CDR1 and CDR2: LNHDA, SQIVND (reference sequence). V lost 7 bases, J lost 1 base, and 16 bases lay in between. The CDR3 extends over 15 amino acids. In DNA, the CDR3 is TGTGCCAGTACCCCTTCCAGGATAGGGAACACTGAAGCTTTCTTT. Protein: CASTPSRIGNTEAFF.

This clone has a single count. The chain's CDR3 is CASSQGIRTAGNTDTQYF. DNA of the CDR3: TGCGCCAGCAGCCAAGGTATTAGGACAGCTGGGAACACAGATACGCAGTATTTT. The chain uses TRBV4-3 and TRBJ2-3, with D tentatively TRBD1 (6 bases). Germline V lookup: CDR1 LGHNA, CDR2 YSLEER. This CDR3 has 18 amino acids. Trimming took off 1 base at V and 2 bases at J, with 19 bases between the two ends.

This clone was observed once. The chain carries TRBV2 and TRBJ2-5; TRBD1 agrees at 7 bases. The CDR3 contains 13 residues. CDR1 SNHLY and CDR2 FYNNEI come from the germline V gene. Trimming cost V 11 bases and J 3 bases; bases outside gene matches: 9. This CDR3 is CAGTTDREETQYF. The DNA of the CDR3 is TGTGCCGGAACCACTGACAGGGAAGAGACCCAGTACTTC.

This chain connects TRBV3-1 (or the pseudogene TRBV3-2) to TRBJ2-2; D is ambiguous. Germline values: CDR1 LGHDT, CDR2 YNNKEL (reference sequence). The CDR3 loop spans 12 amino acids. Trimming stripped 1 base from V and 5 bases from J, with 2 bases between. DNA for the CDR3: TGTGCCAGCAGCCAAGTAACCGGGGAGCTGTTTTTT. Translation gives CASSQVTGELFF.

The table lists this clone with a few counts. This sequence joins TRBV19 and TRBJ1-2; 7 nucleotides line up with TRBD1. Looked up from germline, CDR1 is LNHDA and CDR2 is SQIVND (reference sequence). V dropped 4 bases and J dropped 8; count of bases not matched to a gene: 10. The CDR3 has 14 residues. Written as DNA, the CDR3 is TGTGCCAGTAGTACACAACAGGGGACTTACGGCTACACCTTC. Amino acids: CASSTQQGTYGYTF.

The chain is built from TRBV21-1 and TRBJ1-1. TRBV21-1 is deemed a pseudogene. The length of the CDR3 is 19 residues. Here the CDR3 reads CASSNEECTLREMNTEAFF. CDR3 bases: TGTGCCAGCAGCAACGAAGAATGTACACTCCGGGAGATGAACACTGAAGCTTTCTTT.